These 10 T cell receptor beta chains share one sample of origin, sequenced in a study of T cell responses to AZD1222 COVID-19 vaccine. Assay: immunoSEQ multiplex PCR; the TCRdb copy retains only in-frame clones and omits some. The profile covers about 100,000 clones, with about 85% appearing a single time and less than 3.5% taken by the ten largest. Sequencing was performed on peripheral blood, taken on day 0 of AZD1222 vaccination. The receptors here all came from an adult in good health.

This chain uses TRBV4-1 with TRBJ1-4; D gene unclear. Per the germline V gene, CDR1 is MGHRA and CDR2 is YSYEKL. The CDR3 runs to 15 residues. Between the trimmed V and J ends, which lost 10 bases and 2 bases, there was a span of 17 bases. The DNA of the CDR3 is TGCGCCATCTCTCGAGATAGGGCCACTAATGAAAAACTGTTTTTT. It is translated as CAISRDRATNEKLFF.

The V gene is TRBV18, the J gene TRBJ2-6, with D hard to call. V was shortened by 10 bases and J by 0 bases, with 10 bases between the two germline ends. The CDR3 sequence is 14 residues long. Germline CDR1 reads KGHSH; CDR2 reads LQKENI. CDR3 amino acids: CATHITSGANVLTF. In nucleotides, the CDR3 is TGTGCCACCCATATTACCTCTGGGGCCAACGTCCTGACTTTC.

The chain recombines TRBV5-4 with TRBJ1-1; D is unresolved. CDR3 length: 14 residues. Germline assignment: CDR1 SGHNT and CDR2 YYREEE (reference sequence). Trimming stripped 3 bases from V and 4 bases from J, with 13 bases between. DNA of the CDR3: TGTGCCAGCAGCTCTCAGGCAGGTAGCACTGAAGCTTTCTTT. This sequence encodes CASSSQAGSTEAFF.

The chain joins TRBV13 to TRBJ1-5; D might be TRBD1 (5 bases). Germline V gene data show CDR1 as PRHDT and CDR2 as FYEKMQ (reference sequence). V was pared by 2 bases and J by 5 bases, with 16 bases between. CDR3 size: 16 residues. The CDR3 protein is CASSLMGPGRDQPQHF. CDR3 in DNA: TGTGCCAGCAGCTTAATGGGACCGGGTCGAGATCAGCCCCAGCATTTT.

This clone was counted many times. This chain connects TRBV13 to TRBJ1-1; unclear D gene. CDR3 length equals 13 residues. The germline CDR1 and CDR2 sequences are PRHDT and FYEKMQ (reference sequence). The V end was cut by 5 bases, the J end by 2 bases, with 9 bases between. Here the CDR3 DNA reads TGTGCCAGCAGCCCCGGCTTAAACACTGAAGCTTTCTTT. Translating it yields CASSPGLNTEAFF.

The chain uses TRBV4-3 and TRBJ1-5; D remains ambiguous. CDR3 length: 13 amino acids. Trimming removed 1 base from V and 5 bases from J, with 6 bases in between. Germline-derived CDR1 and CDR2 are LGHNA and YSLEER. This CDR3 reads CASSQGRDQPQHF. The CDR3, as DNA: TGCGCCAGCAGCCAAGGACGGGATCAGCCCCAGCATTTT.

The rearrangement uses TRBV12-3 or TRBV12-4 and TRBJ1-1; D gene unclear. The CDR3 is 12 residues long. Deletions cut 1 base from V and 8 bases from J, with 8 bases between. CDR3: CASSLVGQEAFF. The CDR3 DNA is TGTGCCAGCAGTTTAGTAGGGCAAGAAGCTTTCTTT.

The rearrangement uses TRBV6-5 and TRBJ1-6; D unresolved. V lost 10 bases and J 9 bases, leaving 16 bases between the germline ends. This CDR3 spans 13 amino acids. CDR1 and CDR2 from the germline V gene are MNHEY and SVGAGI. The CDR3 protein is CAMAVTTTSPLHF. CDR3 sequence (DNA): TGTGCCATGGCGGTTACGACAACTTCACCCCTCCACTTT.

This clone was picked up a small number of times. The junction and the germline gene differ at one end; a read error may be behind it. V usage is TRBV5-1 and J usage is TRBJ1-4; D ambiguous. Germline loops: CDR1 SGHRS, CDR2 YFSETQ. CDR3 size: 12 residues. The CDR3 DNA sequence: TGTGCCAGCAGCACAGATGGGGAAAAACTGTTTTTT. Translation gives CASSTDGEKLFF. The variable domain in full, with the rest retrieved from reference TRBV5-1 and TRBJ1-4, is KAGVTQTPRYLIKTRGQQVTLSCSPISGHRSVSWYQQTPGQGLQFLFEYFSETQRNKGNFPGRFSGRQFSNSRSEMNVSTLELGDSALYLCASSTDGEKLFFGSGTQLSVL.

The chain links TRBV25-1 to TRBJ2-1; 8 bases are a match to TRBD2. Germline V gene sequence: CDR1 MGHDK, CDR2 SYGVNS. The CDR3 extends over 18 amino acids. The J segment lost 0 bases and the V segment lost 4 bases, leaving 11 bases of the junction unmatched. For the CDR3, the DNA is TGTGCCAGCAGTGCCCGTAACAGACTAGCGAGCTCCTACAATGAGCAGTTCTTC. This translates into CASSARNRLASSYNEQFF.